The text below deals with one TCR beta chain. This sample stems from a study of cytomegalovirus exposure and HLA in healthy donors. Across the whole study: Earlier results showed roughly 120 million unique TCR beta sequences derived from approximately 170 million T cells.

The study ran its PCR with 60 Vbeta and 13 Jbeta primers. Sequencing was performed with immunoSEQ multiplex PCR; in TCRdb, only in-frame clones are kept and a portion is missing. This table holds under 150,000 clones, roughly four fifths found once. The length of the CDR3 is 13 residues. V was shortened by 8 bases and J by 1 base, with 8 bases between the two germline ends. Germline V gene lookup returns CDR1 KGHSH and CDR2 LQKENI. The clonotype was recovered from a woman between 45 and 65 years old in good health and CMV-seronegative. The sequenced sample consisted of PBMCs. The rearrangement links TRBV18 to TRBJ1-4; possibly TRBD1 for D (5 bases). CDR3 DNA sequence: TGTGCCAGCACGACAGTAACTAATGAAAAACTGTTTTTT. Protein product: CASTTVTNEKLFF.